This T cell receptor (beta chain) was retrieved from a study of blood T cell repertoires in COVID-19. V was pared by 6 bases and J by 7 bases, with 19 bases between. This CDR3 has 15 amino acids. The germline gives CDR1 LNHDA, CDR2 SQIVND (reference sequence). Source study methods: Quantification of nucleated cells was approximated via reference gene primer amplification. This table comes from immunoSEQ multiplex PCR, and its TCRdb copy is limited to in-frame clones, with some not included. That table gives V, J and clone size, and the DNA gave D and trimming. Of 20,000 to 25,000 clones listed, about 78% were seen once; the top ten hold roughly 13%.

Sequenced material: peripheral blood. The source of this sequence is a man in his 60s with active COVID-19. The chain carries TRBV19 and TRBJ1-5; no clear D. This CDR3 is CASRDNLRASQPQHF. The CDR3 DNA sequence: TGTGCCAGTAGAGACAACCTACGCGCTTCCCAGCCCCAGCATTTT.